This T cell receptor (beta chain) was identified in a study of T cell clones after liver transplantation. Study summary: Subjects received no induction therapy and standard immunosuppression until randomization at 12-24 months post-transplant. Study outcomes and limitations: Circulating graft-donor-reactive CD4 TCRbeta sequences fell significantly post-transplant in most of the 8 subjects. Conclusions were preliminary, with small, heterogeneous patient groups.

As for this clone: Its specificity is not known.

Profiling relied on immunoSEQ multiplex PCR, and the TCRdb table lists in-frame clones only, not all of them. Of tens of thousands of clones listed, 71% are singletons. Sequencing used CD4+ T cells from blood, obtained before liver transplant. The receptor's source is a human donor who received a liver transplant.

The CDR3 region is CASSRREHEQYF. For the CDR3, the DNA is TGTGCCAGCAGCCGTCGAGAACACGAGCAGTACTTC. The chain couples TRBV5-4 to TRBJ2-7, with unresolved D. The CDR3 is made up of 12 amino acids. Germline CDR1 SGHNT, CDR2 YYREEE (reference sequence). The V and J ends lost 4 bases and 5 bases respectively, with 10 bases between them.